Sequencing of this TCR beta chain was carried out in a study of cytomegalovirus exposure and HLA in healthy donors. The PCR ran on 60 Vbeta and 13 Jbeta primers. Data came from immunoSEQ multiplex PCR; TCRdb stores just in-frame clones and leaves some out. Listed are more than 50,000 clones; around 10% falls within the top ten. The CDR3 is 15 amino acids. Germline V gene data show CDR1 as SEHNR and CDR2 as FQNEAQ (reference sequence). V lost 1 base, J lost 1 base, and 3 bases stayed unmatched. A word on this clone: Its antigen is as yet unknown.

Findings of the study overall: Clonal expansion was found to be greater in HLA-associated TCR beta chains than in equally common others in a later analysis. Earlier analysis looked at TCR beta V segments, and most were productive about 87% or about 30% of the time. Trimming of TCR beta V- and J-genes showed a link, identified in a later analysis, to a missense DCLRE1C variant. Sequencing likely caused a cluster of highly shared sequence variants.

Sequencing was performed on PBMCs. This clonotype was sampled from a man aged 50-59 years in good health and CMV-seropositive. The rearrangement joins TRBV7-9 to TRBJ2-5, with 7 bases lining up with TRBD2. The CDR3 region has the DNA TGTGCCAGCAGCTTAGGAGCTAGCGGCCAAGAGACCCAGTACTTC. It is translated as CASSLGASGQETQYF.